The sequence of this TCR beta chain was determined in a study of HIV-infected patients and healthy controls (dated by TCRdb to the mid-2010s). For the study in its entirety: After three months of therapy, CD4 counts in about 85% of the 16 patients increased to a modest but significant degree while remaining below normal ranges. CD8 counts did not change consistently during early therapy, while the CD4:CD8 ratio increased slightly. Viral load became undetectable in 11 of 16 patients by the second bleed and in all patients after a further year of therapy. Overall T-cell lymphocytopenia was not observed in the patients, and no significant difference from controls was found in total CDR3 counts per chain. The study asked whether deep sequencing of the TCR repertoire from small blood samples of HIV patients could detect immune perturbation and reconstitution. Results the study describes overall, beyond this receptor: Roughly threefold more distinct CDR3s and higher Shannon diversity were observed in healthy control repertoires than in untreated HIV+ repertoires. By Jaccard index and by the count of highly shared sequences, healthy controls shared more CDR3s between individuals than HIV+ patients did. Significantly higher mean Gini indices were seen in HIV-infected repertoires than in controls, possibly reflecting oligoclonality. Pairing of alpha and beta chains was not determined in the samples. The use of whole blood limited sequencing depth and precluded separation of the dynamics of distinct T-cell subpopulations. In the study, no determination of donor HLA types was made. During therapy, a significant decrease in frequency was seen for HIV-associated CDR3s, whereas no significant change was found for CMV-associated CDR3s, although most of them became more frequent. Eight alpha and eight beta V genes showed significantly different mean usage between HIV-infected patients and controls. Rare events from HIV-infected data received too much weight under size-matching, and comparisons were complicated by unequal numbers of distinct sequences between patients and controls. The observed differences in diversity were not explained by the slight differences in age and sex profiles between the study cohorts. MAIT cell alpha-chain CDR3s were present at high frequency in healthy controls but severely depleted in HIV+ repertoires. Size-matched repertoire data did not replicate the apparent post-therapy recovery of the Gini index in HIV-infected patients. Processing was restricted to sixteen HIV-infected individuals, which the authors judged to be a major constraint on the generalizability of the findings.

Whole blood was used without fractionating the cells, so the repertoire represented all peripheral T cells without sorting. For RNA extraction, an approximately 2.5 ml sample of peripheral blood was drawn into Tempus tubes. The study enrolled HIV-infected adults who had not yet received antiretroviral therapy and were about to begin treatment, and it processed the first sixteen eligible patients. Patients were deemed ineligible for enrollment if they had febrile or AIDS-related illness, tumors, hepatitis B or C coinfection, immunomodulatory therapy, recent vaccination or treatment interruptions. Residual genomic DNA was removed with the TURBO-DNase kit and globin mRNA was depleted with GLOBINclear. Just before antiretroviral therapy was started, pretreatment blood was collected from HIV-infected patients. Ten or more counts support this clonotype. Its antigen remains undetermined. Nothing much larger sits one base from this clone, and base qualities are not available.

Including cysteine and phenylalanine, the CDR3 has 18 amino acids. Kept here is only the CDR3 DNA, which spans 54 bases and is read in frame from base 1. Trimming accounts for 1 base at V and 5 bases at J, while the number of junction bases matched to no gene is 14. Based on the germline V gene, the CDR1 and CDR2 sequences are SGHDN and FVKESK. Reverse transcription of approximately 530 ng RNA was performed with SuperScript III using primers directed against the alpha and beta constant regions. Separate alpha and beta chain libraries were made by chain-specific third strand synthesis with multiplexing indices. In the protocol, all rearrangements within a chain were amplified with a single primer pair so that primer bias was avoided, and molecular barcodes were added to each cDNA molecule. T4 RNA Ligase 1 joined purified cDNA to a 5' RACE adapter that carried a random hexamer and the SP2 sequencing primer site. Second strand synthesis was primed from the SP2 site with Phusion polymerase, using slow temperature ramps to favor optimal annealing. Each molecule's 12-nucleotide barcode consisted of two random hexamer sequences, both added before amplification and joined together. An amplification PCR of roughly 25 cycles with P5s and P7 primers came after a short first PCR that had added P5 and P7 adapter elements plus a second index. In total the libraries went through roughly 30 PCR cycles, after which the libraries were quantified on a Qubit, sized on a Bioanalyzer, and diluted to about 4 nM. The normalized libraries were sequenced on an Illumina MiSeq using 2 x 250 paired-end kits. Into 9.5 to 10 ul Tris-Cl, the reverse transcription reactions were eluted following cleanup on MinElute columns. A 1:1 ratio of AMPure XP beads was used to clean the adapter ligations after they had run for approximately 21 hours at 16 degrees C. For the original study's pipeline: Demultiplexed FASTQ files were processed with a modified Decombinator that output V, J, insert and barcode information. Sequences that shared a barcode but differed from the dominant sequence were discarded as errors, and original cDNA molecules were estimated by counting barcodes clustered at Levenshtein distance 3. The R packages ineq, vegan, igraph and RCytoscape were used for downstream analyses, with IMGT nomenclature and CDR3 definitions applied. To avoid skew from clonal expansion, each TCR was counted once, and V gene usage was computed over distinct sequences. Whenever two unique CDR3 amino acid sequences within a donor differed by a single Levenshtein edit, similarity networks linked them. In the repertoires, a search was made for a compiled set of published HIV-specific CDR3s (roughly 97 alpha, several hundred beta) and CMV-specific CDR3s (under 14 alpha, around 230 beta). Random subsampling to size-matched repertoires showed patients' decreased diversity was not caused by their lower sequence numbers. Clones were called with MiXCR by TCRdb after fastp trimmed the public reads at Q25, and only in-frame beta chains were retained. Rows with one shared CDR3 protein collapse into an entry with the most common genes and DNA. The V and J calls were not made by the authors but by TCRdb's processing. This sample comprises about 6,000 distinct CDR3 sequences, about 10% of them detected only once. 12% of the sample comes from the top ten.

This TCR derives from an adult with HIV infection. The chain links TRBV14 with TRBJ2-5; a stretch of 9 junction bases matches TRBD2. The specimen comprised blood, sampled before antiretroviral therapy. In nucleotides, the sequence is TGTGCCAGCAGCCAAGGCGTGAATACGCTAGCGGGGTATGAGACCCAGTACTTC. This yields the protein CASSQGVNTLAGYETQYF. Supplemented by the reference TRBV14 and TRBJ2-5 proteins around the CDR3, the complete variable domain is EAGVTQFPSHSVIEKGQTVTLRCDPISGHDNLYWYRRVMGKEIKFLLHFVKESKQDESGMPNNRFLAERTGGTYSTLKVQPAELEDSGVYFCASSQGVNTLAGYETQYFGPGTRLLVL.